The rows below give T cell receptor beta chains drawn from one sample of a study of early T cells in non-severe SARS-CoV-2 infection. TCRdb reanalysed the 5' RACE reads using MiXCR and keeps one entry per CDR3 protein. Of more than 80,000 distinct CDR3 sequences detected, over 15% appear once; the ten largest clones hold around 1.3%. The sample taken for sequencing was whole blood. These receptors all stem from an adult who was a healthcare worker with PCR-confirmed SARS-CoV-2 infection or an uninfected control (not recorded which). The CDR3 runs from the conserved cysteine through the conserved F or W. A D gene is named only where the DNA matches it firmly. Clone size, where shown, is once, few, many, or a class for clones that have expanded.

>-|TRBV7-2|TRBJ1-6|TRBD1
TGTGCCAGCAGCCAGGGGGCAAATTCATCCCTCCACTTT
CASSQGANSSLHF
>-|TRBV12-3/TRBV12-4|TRBJ2-1|TRBD2
TGTGCCAGCAGTTCTGGACTAGCGGGAGCTTGGAATGAGCAGTTCTTC
CASSSGLAGAWNEQFF
>many|TRBV27|TRBJ1-2|-
TGTGCCAGCAGTCCCGGGGGTAACTATGGCTACACCTTC
CASSPGGNYGYTF
>few|TRBV18|TRBJ1-1|TRBD1
TGTGCCAGCTCACTATCAGGGGGCTGGACTGAAGCTTTCTTT
CASSLSGGWTEAFF
>few|TRBV11-2|TRBJ2-3|-
TGTGCCAGCAGCTCCCAGCTAGCGCCTATCACAGATACGCAGTATTTT
CASSSQLAPITDTQYF
>-|TRBV12-3/TRBV12-4|TRBJ2-3|TRBD2
TGTGCCAGCAGAGCCTCTAGCGGGGGCACAGATACGCAGTATTTT
CASRASSGGTDTQYF
>-|TRBV29-1|TRBJ1-1|-
TGCAGCGTCGAAAGCGGGGCTCGGACTGAAGCTTTCTTT
CSVESGARTEAFF
>few|TRBV7-9|TRBJ2-7|-
TGTGCCAGCAGCTCCCGGGGGTCGGGACCTTACTACGAGCAGTACTTC
CASSSRGSGPYYEQYF
>-|TRBV28|TRBJ1-5|-
TGTGCCAGCAGTTTAACCAATCAGCCCCAGCATTTT
CASSLTNQPQHF
>-|TRBV20-1|TRBJ1-5|-
TGCAGTGCTAGCCGAGGGCAGGGGAATCAGCCCCAGCATTTT
CSASRGQGNQPQHF
>-|TRBV20-1|TRBJ1-2|-
TGCAGTGCTAGATATAGGGAGCTGGGTGGCTACACCTTC
CSARYRELGGYTF
>-|TRBV29-1|TRBJ2-5|-
TGCAGCGCGCTGTTGGTGGGAGAGACCCAGTACTTC
CSALLVGETQYF
>-|TRBV30|TRBJ2-3|TRBD2
TGTGCCTGGAGACGAGCGGGGGGTCGAAGAGCCACAGATACGCAGTATTTT
CAWRRAGGRRATDTQYF
>-|TRBV18|TRBJ2-2|-
TGTGCCAGCTCACCCGTGCGGGGGCGCGGGACCGGGGAGCTGTTTTTT
CASSPVRGRGTGELFF
>-|TRBV7-2|TRBJ1-2|-
TGTGCCAGCAGCTTAGCGGACAGCTATGGCTACACCTTC
CASSLADSYGYTF
>few|TRBV11-2|TRBJ2-7|-
TGTGCCAGCAGCTATAAGGCTAGAAACTACGAGCAGTACTTC
CASSYKARNYEQYF
>few|TRBV15|TRBJ1-1|-
TGTGCCACCAGCGTAGGGTTGAACACTGAAGCTTTCTTT
CATSVGLNTEAFF
>once|TRBV29-1|TRBJ1-1|TRBD1
TGCAGCCCGGGGCGGATAGGGGGCTCTGAAGCTTTCTTT
CSPGRIGGSEAFF
>few|TRBV3-1|TRBJ2-1|TRBD1
TGTGCCAGCGGGGTAGGGACAGAAACAAGGGCGTTCTTC
CASGVGTETRAFF
>-|TRBV29-1|TRBJ2-3|-
TGCAGCGTTCATCCGGGAGGCACAGATACGCAGTATTTT
CSVHPGGTDTQYF
>few|TRBV6-2/TRBV6-3|TRBJ2-4|-
TGTGCCAGCAGTGAAGACCCCCTAGCGCTTCTAGCCAAAAACATTCAGTACTTC
CASSEDPLALLAKNIQYF
>few|TRBV12-3/TRBV12-4|TRBJ2-3|-
TGTGCCAGCAGGGCCCCCGTGGCAGATACGCAGTATTTT
CASRAPVADTQYF
>-|TRBV6-4|TRBJ2-7|-
TGTGCCAGCAGTGGACCCGAAATGATAGCGAACGAGCAGTACTTC
CASSGPEMIANEQYF
>-|TRBV6-5|TRBJ1-1|-
TGTGCCACCACTCTTACGTCCCTCAGGAGCACTGAAGCTTTCTTT
CATTLTSLRSTEAFF
>few|TRBV5-6|TRBJ1-4|-
TGTGCCAGCACCATAAGACAGGCTACAACTAATGAAAAACTGTTTTTT
CASTIRQATTNEKLFF
>many|TRBV13|TRBJ2-7|-
TGTGCCAGCAGCTTAGCCGGGTACGAGCAGTACTTC
CASSLAGYEQYF
>-|TRBV27|TRBJ2-3|TRBD2
TGTGCCAGCAGGAGCGGGAGGTCTACAGATACGCAGTATTTT
CASRSGRSTDTQYF
>few|TRBV7-2|TRBJ1-2|-
TGTGCCAGCAGCCGCCCACGGGGACAAGGCTACACCTTC
CASSRPRGQGYTF
>-|TRBV5-1|TRBJ2-7|-
TGCGCCAGCAGCTTTGGGGCGAGCTCCTACGAGCAGTACTTC
CASSFGASSYEQYF
>few|TRBV7-6|TRBJ2-1|TRBD2
TGTGCCAGCAGCTTAGGATGGAGCGGGAGAGCTAAAGGGTACAATGAGCAGTTCTTC
CASSLGWSGRAKGYNEQFF
>many|TRBV27|TRBJ2-3|-
TGTGCCAGCGGTGACGATTACAAGACAGATACGCAGTATTTT
CASGDDYKTDTQYF
>-|TRBV6-2/TRBV6-3|TRBJ2-1|TRBD2
TGTGCCAGCGGCGGTAGCGGGAGTCATGAGCAGTTCTTC
CASGGSGSHEQFF
>-|TRBV20-1|TRBJ2-7|TRBD2
TGCAGTGCTAGAGATGGTGGATGGCTAGCGGGCGGCCAACCTCGTAGCTCCTACGAGCAGTACTTC
CSARDGGWLAGGQPRSSYEQYF
>-|TRBV4-2|TRBJ1-6|-
TGTGCCAGCAGCCAAGATTACCCGGAGGCCTCCTATAATTCACCCCTCCACTTT
CASSQDYPEASYNSPLHF
>-|TRBV2|TRBJ1-3|TRBD1
TGTGCCAGCGGGGACAGGGGAAACACCATATATTTT
CASGDRGNTIYF
>few|TRBV7-2|TRBJ2-7|-
TGTGCCAGCAGCTTGGGGGTCTCTCAGAACTACGAGCAGTACTTC
CASSLGVSQNYEQYF
>few|TRBV20-1|TRBJ1-5|TRBD1
TGCAGTGCTACCGACAGGGTCCAACAGCCCCAGCATTTT
CSATDRVQQPQHF